This is a list of T cell receptor beta chains from one sample in a study of CD4 T cells in relation to SARS-CoV-2 and coronaviruses. Sequencing was performed with immunoSEQ multiplex PCR; in TCRdb, only in-frame clones are kept and a portion is missing. The sample yields roughly 19,000 clones, around 80% seen once. For these receptors, no antigen is known. Sequencing was done on a sample of CD4+ T cells from PBMCs, cultured in vitro. All receptors derive from a human donor in good health. Each CDR3 is given with its conserved first and last residue. D genes are given only for firm matches. Clone size, where shown, is once, few, many, or a class for clones that have expanded.

NA	TRBV9	NA	TRBJ1-4	CASSVGSTAEGEKLFF	TGTGCCAGCAGCGTAGGGTCTACGGCAGAGGGTGAAAAACTGTTTTTT
few	TRBV30	NA	TRBJ2-2	CALRLWTGELFF	TGTGCCCTGAGGCTCTGGACCGGGGAGCTGTTTTTT
NA	TRBV6-6	TRBD1	TRBJ1-5	CASSPWTGEGQPQHF	TGTGCCAGCAGTCCTTGGACAGGGGAAGGTCAGCCCCAGCATTTT
NA	TRBV28	NA	TRBJ1-4	CASSSGSTNEKLFF	TGTGCCAGCAGTTCGGGATCAACTAATGAAAAACTGTTTTTT
NA	TRBV7-6	NA	TRBJ2-5	CASSLESKEKTQYF	TGTGCCAGCAGCTTAGAGAGTAAGGAGAAGACCCAGTACTTC
few	TRBV11-3	TRBD1	TRBJ1-2	CASSPGQGAEGYTF	TGTGCCAGCAGCCCGGGACAGGGGGCCGAGGGCTACACCTTC
NA	TRBV19	TRBD1	TRBJ2-5	CASTAGGHQETQYF	TGTGCCAGTACTGCAGGGGGCCACCAAGAGACCCAGTACTTC
NA	TRBV5-5	NA	TRBJ2-3	CASSLGGRRSPDTQYF	TGTGCCAGCAGCTTAGGGGGGCGTAGGTCTCCAGATACGCAGTATTTT
NA	TRBV9	NA	TRBJ2-2	CASSQVGTGELFF	TGTGCCAGCAGCCAGGTGGGCACCGGGGAGCTGTTTTTT
NA	TRBV4-1	NA	TRBJ2-1	CASSHATSVSNEQFF	TGCGCCAGCAGCCACGCGACTAGTGTTTCCAATGAGCAGTTCTTC
NA	TRBV6-5	NA	TRBJ2-1	CASTLTGDNEQFF	TGTGCCAGCACCCTGACAGGAGACAATGAGCAGTTCTTC
few	TRBV19	NA	TRBJ1-1	CASSTNYQGKTEAFF	TGTGCCAGTAGTACCAACTATCAGGGTAAAACTGAAGCTTTCTTT
NA	TRBV11-2	NA	TRBJ2-1	CASSESTEYNEQFF	TGTGCCAGCTCGGAGTCGACAGAGTACAATGAGCAGTTCTTC
NA	TRBV6-5	NA	TRBJ1-5	CASSYSGGGEGQPQHF	TGTGCCAGCAGTTACTCGGGAGGGGGGGAGGGTCAGCCCCAGCATTTT
NA	TRBV18	TRBD2	TRBJ2-7	CASSPRRTSGSSGREQYF	TGTGCCAGCTCACCTCGGAGGACTAGCGGGAGCTCGGGGCGCGAGCAGTACTTC
NA	TRBV3-1/TRBV3-2	NA	TRBJ2-2	CASSPSDYSEGELFF	TGTGCCAGCAGCCCATCTGACTATAGTGAAGGGGAGCTGTTTTTT
few	TRBV5-4	NA	TRBJ1-4	CASSLTRGTNEKLFF	TGTGCCAGCAGCCTGACAAGGGGAACTAATGAAAAACTGTTTTTT
NA	TRBV24-1	TRBD1	TRBJ1-2	CATSVPGGYGYTF	TGTGCCACCAGTGTCCCAGGGGGCTATGGCTACACCTTC
few	TRBV19	TRBD1	TRBJ2-5	CASQGASETQYF	TGTGCCAGTCAGGGGGCTTCGGAGACCCAGTACTTC
NA	TRBV6-1	TRBD2	TRBJ2-7	CASSESGGTSYEQYF	TGTGCCAGCAGTGAATCCGGGGGGACCTCCTACGAGCAGTACTTC
few	TRBV25-1	TRBD2	TRBJ2-1	CASSDIGLAGVNYNEQFF	TGTGCCAGCAGTGATATAGGACTAGCGGGAGTAAATTACAATGAGCAGTTCTTC
NA	TRBV29-1	TRBD1	TRBJ1-4	CSAVGWTGYEKLFF	TGCAGCGCAGTTGGTTGGACAGGGTATGAAAAACTGTTTTTT
NA	TRBV7-9	NA	TRBJ1-4	CASSLAQSEKLFF	TGTGCCAGCAGCTTAGCGCAGAGCGAAAAACTGTTTTTT
NA	TRBV19	NA	TRBJ2-7	CASSSGPRSSYEQYF	TGTGCCAGTAGTTCTGGACCTAGGAGCTCCTACGAGCAGTACTTC
few	TRBV6-6	NA	TRBJ1-5	CASSSFGQLVNQPQHF	TGTGCCAGCAGTTCATTCGGACAGCTGGTCAATCAGCCCCAGCATTTT
NA	TRBV3-1/TRBV3-2	TRBD2	TRBJ2-7	CASSQASGSHEQYF	TGTGCCAGCAGCCAAGCTAGCGGGAGCCACGAGCAGTACTTC
few	TRBV10-2	NA	TRBJ2-1	CASSHAIEQFF	TGCGCCAGCAGCCACGCGATTGAGCAGTTCTTC
NA	TRBV5-1	NA	TRBJ2-2	CASSLDYGGNTGELFF	TGCGCCAGCAGCTTGGATTACGGGGGGAACACCGGGGAGCTGTTTTTT
NA	TRBV21-1	NA	TRBJ1-2	CASSKVPGRYGYTF	TGTGCCAGCAGCAAAGTGCCAGGGCGCTATGGCTACACCTTC
NA	TRBV2	NA	TRBJ1-5	CASRGDNQPQHF	TGTGCCAGCAGGGGAGATAATCAGCCCCAGCATTTT
NA	TRBV2	NA	TRBJ2-5	CASREIQETQYF	TGTGCCAGCAGGGAGATTCAAGAGACCCAGTACTTC
few	TRBV24-1	TRBD1	TRBJ1-6	CATSEERQGPPLHF	TGTGCCACCAGTGAGGAGAGACAGGGTCCACCCCTCCACTTT
NA	TRBV28	NA	TRBJ2-5	CASRTPGTKATQYF	TGTGCCAGCAGGACCCCGGGGACCAAGGCGACCCAGTACTTC
NA	TRBV11-2	NA	TRBJ1-1	CASSLEFGRNTEAFF	TGTGCCAGCAGCTTAGAATTCGGCCGGAACACTGAAGCTTTCTTT
NA	TRBV4-2	TRBD2	TRBJ2-2	CASSQDSPLAGKNTGELFF	TGTGCCAGCAGCCAAGATTCACCCTTAGCGGGAAAGAACACCGGGGAGCTGTTTTTT
NA	TRBV19	NA	TRBJ2-5	CASSMIAETQYF	TGTGCCAGTAGTATGATTGCAGAGACCCAGTACTTC
NA	TRBV30	NA	TRBJ1-6	CAWSGGNSPLHF	TGTGCCTGGAGTGGGGGAAATTCACCCCTCCACTTT
NA	TRBV30	NA	TRBJ2-7	CAWSVRGSYEQYF	TGTGCCTGGAGTGTTCGGGGTTCCTACGAGCAGTACTTC
once	TRBV7-9	NA	TRBJ1-4	CASSLGGGTNEKLFF	TGTGCCAGCAGCTTAGGGGGCGGAACTAATGAAAAACTGTTTTTT
NA	TRBV2	TRBD1	TRBJ1-3	CASRRTGVLSGNTIYF	TGTGCCAGCAGAAGAACAGGGGTTTTATCTGGAAACACCATATATTTT
NA	TRBV19	TRBD1	TRBJ1-2	CASSIGTGGIRSGYTF	TGTGCCAGTAGTATCGGGACAGGGGGAATTCGTAGCGGCTACACCTTC
NA	TRBV7-2	NA	TRBJ1-2	CASSPTGVGGYGYTF	TGTGCCAGCAGCCCAACGGGGGTGGGGGGTTATGGCTACACCTTC
few	TRBV2	NA	TRBJ1-5	CASNENPSQHQPQHF	TGTGCCAGCAATGAGAATCCTTCCCAGCATCAGCCCCAGCATTTT
few	TRBV27	NA	TRBJ1-1	CASSPHSENTEAFF	TGTGCCAGCAGTCCCCATTCAGAGAACACTGAAGCTTTCTTT
NA	TRBV27	NA	TRBJ1-3	CASSLGSLGNTIYF	TGTGCCAGCAGTTTAGGCAGTCTTGGAAACACCATATATTTT
NA	TRBV30	NA	TRBJ1-1	CAWSYRNQNTEAFF	TGTGCCTGGAGTTACCGTAACCAGAACACTGAAGCTTTCTTT
NA	TRBV29-1	TRBD1	TRBJ1-5	CSAVTGGGQPQHF	TGCAGCGCTGTGACAGGGGGAGGTCAGCCCCAGCATTTT
NA	TRBV6-5	NA	TRBJ1-6	CASSYSPQDNSPLHF	TGTGCCAGCAGTTACTCCCCGCAGGATAATTCACCCCTCCACTTT
NA	TRBV3-1/TRBV3-2	NA	TRBJ1-4	CASSHRGTNEKLFF	TGTGCCAGCAGCCATCGGGGAACTAATGAAAAACTGTTTTTT
NA	TRBV18	NA	TRBJ1-1	CASSRAGRSGMNTEAFF	TGTGCCAGCTCACGTGCAGGCCGGAGTGGGATGAACACTGAAGCTTTCTTT
NA	TRBV12-2	NA	TRBJ1-5	CAGAGGRGQPQHF	TGTGCAGGGGCAGGGGGCCGCGGTCAGCCCCAGCATTTT
NA	TRBV6-6	TRBD1	TRBJ2-3	CASRSRQGAYTDTQYF	TGTGCCAGCAGATCGAGACAGGGAGCCTACACAGATACGCAGTATTTT
NA	TRBV7-9	NA	TRBJ2-7	CASSLVGAQHEQYF	TGTGCCAGCAGCTTAGTGGGAGCCCAACACGAGCAGTACTTC
NA	TRBV27	TRBD1	TRBJ1-6	CASRQGQVISPLHF	TGTGCCAGCAGGCAGGGACAGGTTATCTCACCCCTCCACTTT
NA	TRBV7-9	TRBD1	TRBJ2-5	CASSSRTGAETQYF	TGTGCCAGCAGCTCCCGGACAGGGGCCGAGACCCAGTACTTC
NA	TRBV2	TRBD1	TRBJ2-7	CASSGTGVSYEQYF	TGTGCCAGCAGTGGGACAGGAGTCTCCTACGAGCAGTACTTC
NA	TRBV4-2	TRBD2	TRBJ2-7	CASSRFSGRGSYEQYF	TGTGCCAGCAGCCGATTTAGCGGGAGGGGCTCCTACGAGCAGTACTTC
NA	TRBV18	NA	TRBJ1-1	CASSPNGRDEGTEAFF	TGTGCCAGCTCACCTAACGGAAGGGATGAAGGCACTGAAGCTTTCTTT
NA	TRBV14	TRBD2	TRBJ2-5	CASSQLRGTSQETQYF	TGTGCCAGCAGCCAATTGCGTGGGACTAGCCAAGAGACCCAGTACTTC
once	TRBV7-9	TRBD2	TRBJ2-7	CASSSRGSGKYEQYF	TGTGCCAGCAGCTCCCGAGGTAGCGGGAAATACGAGCAGTACTTC